The 2 T cell receptor beta chains listed next were all sequenced from one sample in a study of blood T cell repertoires in COVID-19. Repertoires were generated with immunoSEQ multiplex PCR, while TCRdb's copy carries only in-frame clones and drops some. Here the sample spans 250,000 or so clones, 83% being singletons. Sequencing was done on a sample of peripheral blood. These receptors were obtained from a human donor in a cohort sampled during active COVID-19.

The chain combines TRBV18 with TRBJ1-1; weak D call: TRBD1 (6 bases). CDR3 size: 14 residues. The V gene's germline CDR1 is KGHSH and CDR2 LQKENI. V lost 3 bases to trimming and J lost 1 base, with 9 bases between them. The CDR3 region has the DNA TGTGCCAGCTCACCCGCGACAGGGAACACTGAAGCTTTCTTT. Protein sequence: CASSPATGNTEAFF. Using reference TRBV18 and TRBJ1-1 for the parts outside the CDR3, the full variable domain is NAGVMQNPRHLVRRRGQEARLRCSPMKGHSHVYWYRQLPEEGLKFMVYLQKENIIDESGMPKERFSAEFPKEGPSILRIQQVVRGDSAAYFCASSPATGNTEAFFGQGTRLTVV.

This clone was recorded once. This chain uses TRBV10-3 with TRBJ1-1, with D unresolved. CDR3 length equals 11 residues. V lost 4 bases to trimming and J lost 10 bases, with 10 bases between them. Per the germline V gene, CDR1 is ENHRY and CDR2 is SYGVKD. The CDR3 DNA reads as TGTGCCATCAGTGGAGGGATTTTAGCTTTCTTT. Protein product: CAISGGILAFF.